Listed below are T cell receptor beta chains from one sample, sequenced in a study of OX40 agonist ivuxolimab in advanced cancers. This table comes from immunoSEQ multiplex PCR, and its TCRdb copy is limited to in-frame clones, with some not included. The sample shows roughly 50,000 clones, roughly 90% of them seen only once. The sample here was CD4+ or CD8+ T cells sorted from blood, taken in a trial of the OX40 agonist ivuxolimab. These receptor sequences come from an adult with an advanced solid tumor such as melanoma, head and neck, liver or kidney cancer. Both conserved end residues are part of each CDR3. The D gene is left open where the match is weak. Where a row states a size, it is once, few, many or the class of an expanded clone; other rows omit it.

>NA|TRBJ1-5|TRBV6-1|NA
CAISAQPGAGGNQPQHF
TGTGCCATCAGTGCCCAGCCCGGGGCGGGAGGCAATCAGCCCCAGCATTTT
>TRBD2|TRBJ2-7|TRBV7-9|NA
CASSPRTSGVLYEQYF
TGTGCCAGCAGCCCGCGGACTAGCGGGGTCCTCTACGAGCAGTACTTC
>TRBD2|TRBJ2-7|TRBV9|NA
CASSPIGGDLYEQYF
TGTGCCAGCAGCCCCATCGGGGGGGACCTCTACGAGCAGTACTTC
>TRBD2|TRBJ2-7|TRBV9|NA
CASSGASGSYEQYF
TGTGCCAGCAGCGGAGCTAGCGGCTCCTACGAGCAGTACTTC
>TRBD2|TRBJ2-1|TRBV15|NA
CATRDPSGGSYNEQFF
TGTGCCACCAGGGATCCCAGCGGGGGCTCCTACAATGAGCAGTTCTTC
>TRBD2|TRBJ2-3|TRBV11-2|NA
CASSKAGGPDTQYF
TGTGCCAGCAGCAAAGCGGGAGGGCCAGATACGCAGTATTTT
>NA|TRBJ2-2|TRBV6-1|once
CASSEAPLDTGELFF
TGTGCCAGCAGTGAAGCCCCGTTGGACACCGGGGAGCTGTTTTTT
>NA|TRBJ2-1|TRBV7-2|NA
CASSSTSYNEQFF
TGTGCCAGCAGCTCGACATCCTACAATGAGCAGTTCTTC
>NA|TRBJ1-1|TRBV7-3|few
CASSLNPGGDTEAFF
TGTGCCAGCAGCTTAAATCCGGGAGGGGACACTGAAGCTTTCTTT
>NA|TRBJ1-1|TRBV4-3|NA
CASKPQGIGTEAFF
TGCGCCAGCAAACCACAGGGTATTGGCACTGAAGCTTTCTTT